This TCR beta chain was recovered during a study of blood T cell repertoires in COVID-19. V lost 4 bases to trimming and J lost 10 bases, with 13 bases between them. The length of the CDR3 is 13 residues. The germline CDR1 and CDR2 sequences are SGHDN and FVKESK. Clones were sequenced by immunoSEQ multiplex PCR, and TCRdb holds only the in-frame ones, with some missing. The data contain around 190,000 clones, more than 65% of them singletons. This TCR came from a woman between 45 and 65 years old with acute COVID-19. Material: PBMCs or T cells enriched from blood (not recorded which). The rearrangement links TRBV14 to TRBJ2-2; D ambiguous. CDR3 nucleotide sequence: TGTGCCAGCAGCCTTCAAACTATTCCGGAGCTGTTTTTT. Translating it yields CASSLQTIPELFF.